This TCR beta chain emerged from a study of cytomegalovirus exposure and HLA in healthy donors. General study findings and limits: Presence/absence analyses assumed roughly uniform sequencing depth across donors. Clonal expansion was found to be greater in HLA-associated TCR beta chains than in equally common others in a later analysis.

With respect to this clone: What it binds is unknown.

60 Vbeta and 13 Jbeta primers were used in PCR. Some clones are missing from TCRdb's copy, which holds only in-frame ones; the method was immunoSEQ multiplex PCR. The sample shows 130,000 or so clones, around 74% of them seen only once. There are 13 residues in the CDR3. V dropped 6 bases and J dropped 6 bases, with 14 bases sitting between them. Germline CDR1 and CDR2: GTSNPN and SVGIG (reference sequence). The sample was PBMCs. J is TRBJ1-4 and V is TRBV30; TRBD1 is a possible D gene (5 bases). This TCR was recovered from a man between 35 and 55 years old in good health and CMV-seropositive. CDR3 DNA sequence: TGTGCCTGTGAGGACACCCGCTATGAAAAACTGTTTTTT. This codes for CACEDTRYEKLFF.